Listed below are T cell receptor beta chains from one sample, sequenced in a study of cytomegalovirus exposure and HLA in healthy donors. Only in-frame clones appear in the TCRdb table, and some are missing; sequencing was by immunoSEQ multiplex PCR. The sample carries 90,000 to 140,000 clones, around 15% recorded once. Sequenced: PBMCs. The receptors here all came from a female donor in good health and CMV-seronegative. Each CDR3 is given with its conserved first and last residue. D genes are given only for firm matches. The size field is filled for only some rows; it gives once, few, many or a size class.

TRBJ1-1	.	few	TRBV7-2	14	TGTGCCAGCAGCTTAGTAGGCAGGGGCACTGAAGCTTTCTTT	CASSLVGRGTEAFF
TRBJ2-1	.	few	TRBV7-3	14	TGTGCCAGCAGCTTTAGGGGGAACGACAATGAGCAGTTCTTC	CASSFRGNDNEQFF
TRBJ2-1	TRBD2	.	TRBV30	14	TGTGCCTGGACTAGCGGGAGCTCCTACAATGAGCAGTTCTTC	CAWTSGSSYNEQFF
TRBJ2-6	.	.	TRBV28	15	TGTGCCAGCAGTTCAGACAGGTTTGGGGCCAACGTCCTGACTTTC	CASSSDRFGANVLTF
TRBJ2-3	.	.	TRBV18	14	TGTGCCAGCTCACCAGCCGCAGGGTCGGATACGCAGTATTTT	CASSPAAGSDTQYF
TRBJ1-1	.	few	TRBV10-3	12	TGTGCCATCAGTGGGGGAGTGACTGAAGCTTTCTTT	CAISGGVTEAFF
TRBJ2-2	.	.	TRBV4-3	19	TGCGCCAGCAGCCCCCAGGCATTGTGGGAGGACTACAACACCGGGGAGCTGTTTTTT	CASSPQALWEDYNTGELFF
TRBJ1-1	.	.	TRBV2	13	TGTGCCAGCAGTACAGATCCCAACACTGAAGCTTTCTTT	CASSTDPNTEAFF
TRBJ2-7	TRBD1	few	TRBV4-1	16	TGCGCCAGCAGCCAGGGACCCGGGACAGGGACTTACGAGCAGTACTTC	CASSQGPGTGTYEQYF
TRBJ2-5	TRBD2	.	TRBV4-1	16	TGCGCCAGCAGCCGCCTACTAGCGGGGGGGAAAGAGACCCAGTACTTC	CASSRLLAGGKETQYF
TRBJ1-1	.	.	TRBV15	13	TGTGCCACCAGCAGAGATATGAACACTGAAGCTTTCTTT	CATSRDMNTEAFF
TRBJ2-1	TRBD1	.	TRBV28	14	TGTGCCAGCAGTTTCTCATCAGGGGGAAATGAGCAGTTCTTC	CASSFSSGGNEQFF
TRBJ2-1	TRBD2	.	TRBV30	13	TGTGCCTTGACTAGCGGGGACTACAATGAGCAGTTCTTC	CALTSGDYNEQFF
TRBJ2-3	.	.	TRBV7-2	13	TGTGCCAGCAGCTTAGCACCCGGAGATACGCAGTATTTT	CASSLAPGDTQYF
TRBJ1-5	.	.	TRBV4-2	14	TGTGCCAGCAGCCAAGGAGGGCGCAATCAGCCCCAGCATTTT	CASSQGGRNQPQHF
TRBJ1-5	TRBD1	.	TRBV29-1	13	TGCAGCGCATCGGGACAGGACAATCAGCCCCAGCATTTT	CSASGQDNQPQHF
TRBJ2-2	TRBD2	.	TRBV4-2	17	TGTGCCAGCAGCCAAGGCCTAGCGGGAGGTCACACCGGGGAGCTGTTTTTT	CASSQGLAGGHTGELFF
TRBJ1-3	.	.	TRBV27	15	TGTGCCAGCAGTTTATCGGTGGGGGGGGGAAACACCATATATTTT	CASSLSVGGGNTIYF
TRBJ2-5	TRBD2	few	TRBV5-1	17	TGCGCCAGCAGCTTGGGGACTAGCGGGGGTTTCCAAGAGACCCAGTACTTC	CASSLGTSGGFQETQYF
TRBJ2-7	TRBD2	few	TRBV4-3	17	TGCGCCAGCAGCCAAGTGTACGGGAGCGGGAGTCAGTACGAGCAGTACTTC	CASSQVYGSGSQYEQYF
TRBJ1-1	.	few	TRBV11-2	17	TGTGCCAGCAGCTTAGGACGGGGGAGGGCGGCGAACACTGAAGCTTTCTTT	CASSLGRGRAANTEAFF
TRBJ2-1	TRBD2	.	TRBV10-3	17	TGTGCCATCAGCCCTACTAGCGGATCTAACTCCTACAATGAGCAGTTCTTC	CAISPTSGSNSYNEQFF
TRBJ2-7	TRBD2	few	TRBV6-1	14	TGTGCCAGCAGGAGTAGCGGGGGGGCTTACGAGCAGTACTTC	CASRSSGGAYEQYF
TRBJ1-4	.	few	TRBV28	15	TGTGCCAGCAGTTCCCCGACGGGTTTATGGGAAAAACTGTTTTTT	CASSSPTGLWEKLFF
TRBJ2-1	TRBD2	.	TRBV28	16	TGTGCCAGCAGTCCTCCTAGCGGAAGCTCCTACAATGAGCAGTTCTTC	CASSPPSGSSYNEQFF
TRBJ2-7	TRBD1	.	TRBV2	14	TGTGCCAGCCACAGGGGACCGAGCTCCTACGAGCAGTACTTC	CASHRGPSSYEQYF
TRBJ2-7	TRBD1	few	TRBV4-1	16	TGCGCCAGCAGCACACACAGGGGTTATCAATTCTACGAGCAGTACTTC	CASSTHRGYQFYEQYF
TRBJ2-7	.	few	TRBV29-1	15	TGCAGCGTTGAAGACCGGGGACACTTCTCCTACGAGCAGTACTTC	CSVEDRGHFSYEQYF
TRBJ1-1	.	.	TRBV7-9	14	TGTGCCAGCAGACAAGTATCTAGGGGTAATGAAGCTTTCTTT	CASRQVSRGNEAFF
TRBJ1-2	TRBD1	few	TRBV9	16	TGTGCCAGCAGCGTAGGTCGGTGGGACAGCCTCTATGGCTACACCTTC	CASSVGRWDSLYGYTF
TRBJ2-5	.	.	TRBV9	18	TGTGCCAGCAGCGTAGCTGGGGGGGGGCCGACAGCCCAAGAGACCCAGTACTTC	CASSVAGGGPTAQETQYF
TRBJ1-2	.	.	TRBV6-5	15	TGTGCCAGCAGTTACTCGGCCCCTTACAGCTATGGCTACACCTTC	CASSYSAPYSYGYTF
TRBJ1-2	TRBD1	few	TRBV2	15	TGTGCCAGCAGTATAGCCCGGACAGGGACCTATGGCTACACCTTC	CASSIARTGTYGYTF
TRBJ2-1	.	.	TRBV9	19	TGTGCCAGCAGCGTAGAGGTAGCCCACCTTTCGAGCTCCTACAATGAGCAGTTCTTC	CASSVEVAHLSSSYNEQFF
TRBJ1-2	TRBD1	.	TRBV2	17	TGTGCCAGCAGCGATTCTTCGGGACAGCAGATTAACTATGGCTACACCTTC	CASSDSSGQQINYGYTF
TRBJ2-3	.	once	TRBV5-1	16	TGCGCCAGCAGCTTGAAGACGGACTCTAGCACAGATACGCAGTATTTT	CASSLKTDSSTDTQYF
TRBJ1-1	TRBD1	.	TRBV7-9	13	TGTGCCAGCAGCTTAGAGGGGGCAACTGAAGCTTTCTTT	CASSLEGATEAFF